This T cell receptor (beta chain) comes out of a study of human T cells and chemical hapten exposure. General study points: Expanded TCRs were compared with controls, and the expanded TCRs formed significantly more large CDR3 similarity clusters. Among TCRs, those above 1 in 1000 frequency were unaffected by DPC sensitization.

Indicated time point: pre-sensitization, week 0. Regarding treatment: therapeutic diphenylcyclopropenone sensitization with weekly scalp DPC. Each donor was an alopecia patient between 18 and 70 years of age who qualified for DPC. Sequencing started from total RNA isolated from unfractionated whole blood. V was cut by 0 bases and J by 3 bases, with 9 bases left in between. This CDR3 region has 15 residues. In germline, CDR1 is MNHEY, CDR2 SVGEGT. This clonotype was seen a few times. Its antigen remains unknown. TCRdb used MiXCR to reprocess the RACE reads, holding one entry per CDR3 protein. The sample has over 300,000 distinct CDR3 sequences, 5.1% seen once.

J is TRBJ2-4 and V is TRBV6-2 or TRBV6-3; D is undetermined. The source is a woman aged 45 to 65 with alopecia areata. Some clones in this sample may be carry-over from other donors' samples. Specimen: whole blood, collected in connection with sensitization to the hapten diphenylcyclopropenone (DPC). CDR3 protein: CASSYSGMNKNIQYF. In DNA form, the CDR3 reads TGTGCCAGCAGTTACTCGGGGATGAACAAAAACATTCAGTACTTC.